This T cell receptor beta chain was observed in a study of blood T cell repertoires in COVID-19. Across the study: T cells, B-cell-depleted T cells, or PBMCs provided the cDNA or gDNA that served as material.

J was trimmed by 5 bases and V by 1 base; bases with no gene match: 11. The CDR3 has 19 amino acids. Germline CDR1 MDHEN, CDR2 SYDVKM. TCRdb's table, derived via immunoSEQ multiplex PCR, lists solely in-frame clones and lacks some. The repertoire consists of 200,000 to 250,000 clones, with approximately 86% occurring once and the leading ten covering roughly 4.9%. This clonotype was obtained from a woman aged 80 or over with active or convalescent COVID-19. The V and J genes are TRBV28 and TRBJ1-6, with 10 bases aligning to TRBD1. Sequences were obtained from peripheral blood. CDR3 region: CASSLSRDRGTNNNSPLHF. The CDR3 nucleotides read TGTGCCAGCAGTTTATCCCGGGACAGGGGCACCAATAATAATTCACCCCTCCACTTT.